These 22 T cell receptor beta chains originate from one sample sequenced in a study of response to subunit inactivated influenza vaccine. A single record per CDR3 protein comes from TCRdb applying MiXCR to the RT-PCR reads. There are 650,000 to 700,000 distinct CDR3 sequences in the sample; 15% to 18% occur only once, and under 14% lies in the top ten. The source was PBMCs from blood, collected approximately 12 days after vaccination. These receptors all stem from a man aged 50 to 60 who received an inactivated influenza vaccine.

This clonotype occurred a few times. V usage is TRBV3-1 and J usage is TRBJ2-5; D uncertain. Per germline, CDR1 LGHDT and CDR2 YNNKEL (reference sequence). The CDR3 is 14 residues long. With 0 bases removed from V and 7 bases from J, the gap between germline ends came to 12 bases. In DNA form, the CDR3 reads TGTGCCAGCAGCCAAGATTTTGTTACGGGGACCCAGTACTTC. It translates to CASSQDFVTGTQYF.

This clonotype has only a few counts. The chain couples TRBV27 to TRBJ2-7, with TRBD1 matching 7 bases. There are 13 residues in the CDR3. In germline, CDR1 is MNHEY, CDR2 SMNVEV (reference sequence). Losses at the gene ends were 4 bases for V and 3 bases for J; bases not matched to a gene: 3. This chain's CDR3 is CASSYRGRYEQYF. The CDR3, as DNA: TGTGCCAGCAGTTATAGGGGGCGCTACGAGCAGTACTTC.

This clonotype was detected ten times or more. This chain joins TRBV12-3 or TRBV12-4 and TRBJ2-5; no clear D. This CDR3 comprises 12 residues. V lost 3 bases to trimming and J lost 5 bases, with 7 bases between them. The CDR3 DNA is TGTGCCAGCAGTTTTAATTCTGAGACCCAGTACTTC. It codes for CASSFNSETQYF.

The V gene is TRBV5-4, the J gene TRBJ1-6, with TRBD1 identical over 9 bases. The CDR3 loop spans 14 amino acids. V lost 4 bases, J lost 10 bases, and 6 bases stayed unmatched. Germline loops: CDR1 SGHNT, CDR2 YYREEE (reference sequence). The DNA for the CDR3 is TGTGCCAGCAGCGCGGGACAGGGAGAATCACCCCTCCACTTT. This gives the protein CASSAGQGESPLHF.

The rearrangement uses TRBV28 and TRBJ1-1; 7 nucleotides match TRBD1. Looked up from germline, CDR1 is MDHEN and CDR2 is SYDVKM. This CDR3 has 12 residues. The CDR3 loop reads CATDRLNTEAFF. CDR3 nucleotide sequence: TGTGCTACGGACAGGTTAAACACTGAAGCTTTCTTT.

This clonotype was seen only a few times. The chain carries TRBV5-1 and TRBJ2-2, with TRBD2 as a possible D gene (5 bases). Germline assignment: CDR1 SGHRS and CDR2 YFSETQ. Trimming removed 0 bases at V and 0 bases at J, with 18 bases between. The CDR3 consists of 19 residues. CDR3 region: CASSLDGTRVPSNTGELFF. CDR3 nucleotides: TGCGCCAGCAGCTTGGATGGTACTAGGGTACCCTCGAACACCGGGGAGCTGTTTTTT.

The V gene is TRBV29-1, the J gene TRBJ2-7; perhaps TRBD1 as D (6 bases). This CDR3 spans 14 amino acids. The V end was cut by 4 bases, the J end by 3 bases, with 16 bases between. Looked up from germline, CDR1 is SQVTM and CDR2 is ANQGSEA. DNA of the CDR3: TGCAGCGTTGCCCCCTCCGGGACAATCTACGAGCAGTACTTC. It codes for CSVAPSGTIYEQYF.

CDR3 nucleotide sequence: TGCAGCGTTGAGGCAGGGCACACCTTC. Its protein product is CSVEAGHTF. The chain recombines TRBV29-1 with TRBJ1-2; TRBD1 might be the D (5 bases). The CDR3 is 9 amino acids. Germline CDR1 is SQVTM and CDR2 is ANQGSEA. Trimming took 3 bases from V and 12 from J, leaving 8 bases between them.

This clonotype was counted only a few times. The chain carries TRBV19 and TRBJ2-2, with 9 bases that match TRBD1. CDR1 and CDR2 from the germline V gene are LNHDA and SQIVND (reference sequence). J lost 6 bases, V lost 3 bases, and 5 bases had no gene match. This CDR3 has 15 residues. The CDR3 DNA sequence: TGTGCCAGTAGTATTAGGGGACAGGGATCCGGGGAGCTGTTTTTT. It translates to CASSIRGQGSGELFF.

This clonotype was seen a few times. The V call is TRBV7-8, the J call TRBJ2-7, with D possibly being TRBD2 (6 bases). The CDR3 has 16 residues. CDR1 is SGHVS and CDR2 is FQNEAQ in the germline V gene. V lost 5 bases and J lost 0, with 17 bases in between. CDR3 in amino acids: CASSPMDYFPSYEQYF. The CDR3 coding sequence is TGTGCCAGCAGCCCGATGGACTATTTCCCCTCCTACGAGCAGTACTTC.

This clonotype was recorded a few times. The V call is TRBV6-1, the J call TRBJ2-5; D is unresolved. Germline CDR1 and CDR2: MNHNS and SASEGT. V lost 7 bases and J 1 base, leaving 16 bases between the germline ends. The CDR3 is made up of 15 amino acids. CDR3 residues: CASKKAPMAQETQYF. DNA for the CDR3: TGTGCCAGCAAAAAAGCCCCCATGGCCCAAGAGACCCAGTACTTC.

The chain links TRBV20-1 to TRBJ2-3, with 10 bases lining up with TRBD2. Germline V lookup: CDR1 DFQATT, CDR2 SNEGSKA (reference sequence). The CDR3 consists of 14 residues. After removal of 6 bases from V and 2 bases from J, the junction contained 5 bases not matched to a gene. This chain's CDR3 is CSAVTSGVTDTQYF. DNA of the CDR3: TGCAGTGCCGTAACTAGCGGGGTCACAGATACGCAGTATTTT.

This clonotype has just a few counts. The V and J genes are TRBV12-3 or TRBV12-4 and TRBJ1-2; D not certain. V lost 6 bases and J 4 bases, leaving 9 bases between the germline ends. The CDR3 extends over 12 amino acids. In nucleotides, the CDR3 is TGTGCCAGCAGCCTCAGTCTCTATGGCTACACCTTC. It yields the protein CASSLSLYGYTF.

The chain joins TRBV11-2 to TRBJ2-3, with TRBD2 as a possible D gene (5 bases). This CDR3 has 16 residues. V was trimmed by 3 bases and J by 2 bases, leaving 15 bases between them. In germline, CDR1 is SGHAT, CDR2 FQNNGV. CDR3 sequence: CASSFSSWTLTDTQYF. For the CDR3, the DNA is TGTGCCAGCAGCTTTTCGTCTTGGACTCTCACAGATACGCAGTATTTT.

This clonotype appeared a few times. The rearrangement links TRBV7-2 to TRBJ1-6, with D possibly being TRBD1 (6 bases). CDR1 and CDR2 (germline): SGHTA, FQGNSA. CDR3 length: 16 amino acids. V lost 5 bases and J lost 1, with 12 bases in between. The CDR3 DNA sequence: TGTGCCAGCAGCCCCGGAGGGGGGTCCTATAATTCACCCCTCCACTTT. This translates into CASSPGGGSYNSPLHF.

Ten or more counts support this clonotype. This sequence joins TRBV7-9 and TRBJ2-2; a possible D gene is TRBD2 (6 bases). V was clipped by 3 bases and J by 7 bases, with 12 bases between them. The CDR3 sequence is 14 residues long. CDR1 is SEHNR and CDR2 is FQNEAQ in the germline V gene (reference sequence). The CDR3 reads CASSLEGSVGELFF. The CDR3, as DNA: TGTGCCAGCAGCTTGGAGGGGTCAGTCGGGGAGCTGTTTTTT. Full variable domain (remainder filled in from reference TRBV7-9 and TRBJ2-2): DTGVSQNPRHKITKRGQNVTFRCDPISEHNRLYWYRQTLGQGPEFLTYFQNEAQLEKSRLLSDRFSAERPKGSFSTLEIQRTEQGDSAMYLCASSLEGSVGELFFGEGSRLTVL.

This clonotype has a count of ten or more. The chain uses TRBV6-5 and TRBJ1-4; D remains ambiguous. CDR3 length equals 12 residues. The ends were cut back, 6 bases at V and 8 bases at J, with 10 bases in the middle. The germline V gene has CDR1 MNHEY and CDR2 SVGAGI. CDR3 amino acids: CASSRAGEKLFF. CDR3 in DNA: TGTGCCAGCAGCCGCGCGGGCGAAAAACTGTTTTTT.

This clonotype was detected only once. The chain recombines TRBV11-2 with TRBJ2-7; 9 positions match TRBD2. V dropped 7 bases and J dropped 4; count of bases not matched to a gene: 11. In germline, CDR1 is SGHAT, CDR2 FQNNGV. The CDR3 runs 15 residues. CDR3 sequence reads: CASTPGSSGSYEQYF. The CDR3 region has the DNA TGTGCCAGCACCCCAGGGAGTAGCGGGAGTTACGAGCAGTACTTC.

This clonotype was seen more than once but under ten times. J is TRBJ2-7 and V is TRBV20-1; D may match TRBD1 or TRBD2 (6 bases each). Germline V lookup: CDR1 DFQATT, CDR2 SNEGSKA (reference sequence). Trimming pared 5 bases from V and 4 bases from J, leaving 21 bases between. The CDR3 contains 15 residues. Here the CDR3 DNA reads TGCAGTGCTCCTAGGCCGTCGGGGGCTAGATACGAGCAGTACTTC. Translation gives CSAPRPSGARYEQYF.

This clonotype was seen only a few times. The chain couples TRBV29-1 to TRBJ2-2; maybe TRBD1 (6 bases). This CDR3 has 14 residues. From germline, CDR1 is SQVTM and CDR2 ANQGSEA. V was trimmed by 4 bases and J by 2 bases, leaving 11 bases between them. The CDR3 protein is CSVGTDHNTGELFF. The CDR3 DNA reads as TGCAGCGTTGGGACAGACCATAACACCGGGGAGCTGTTTTTT.

This rearrangement joins TRBV12-3 or TRBV12-4 to TRBJ2-7; TRBD1 matches at 8 bases. J gave up 2 bases and V 1 base, and 1 base lay outside the gene matches. The CDR3 runs 14 residues. CDR3: CASSLETGAYEQYF. The CDR3 DNA sequence: TGTGCCAGCAGTTTAGAGACAGGGGCCTACGAGCAGTACTTC.

J is TRBJ2-1 and V is TRBV27; 7 nucleotides match TRBD2. CDR1 is MNHEY, CDR2 SMNVEV, per germline (reference sequence). This CDR3 comprises 16 residues. V was pared by 4 bases and J by 5 bases, with 11 bases of the junction left unmatched. In DNA, the CDR3 is TGTGCCAGCAGTTCACGCGGGAGCCCTCTAAACAATGAGCAGTTCTTC. It codes for CASSSRGSPLNNEQFF.